Shown below are 21 T cell receptor beta chains from a single sample sequenced in a study of blood T cell repertoires in COVID-19 (dated by TCRdb to about 2020). Library preparation was by the immunoSEQ multiplex PCR assay. TCRdb mirrors the immuneACCESS table, restricted to in-frame sequences. Some clones are absent from its copies; in checked studies, under half trace to an unresolved V gene, and the reason for the others is unknown. Across this sample there are about 50,000 clones, with more than 85% seen only once. The ten largest make up around 4.3% of the sample. Sequenced sample: peripheral blood. These receptors were obtained from a man in his forties or fifties with active COVID-19.

This clone was seen just once. The chain joins TRBV27 to TRBJ1-5; 7 bases map to TRBD1. The CDR3 is 13 amino acids. Unmatched junction bases numbered 3, after V lost 4 bases and J lost 6 bases. Germline V gives CDR1 MNHEY, CDR2 SMNVEV (reference sequence). The CDR3 DNA reads as TGTGCCAGCAGTTATTACAGGGGTCAGCCCCAGCATTTT. This translates into CASSYYRGQPQHF.

The chain employs TRBV2 and TRBJ1-4, with TRBD1 as a possible D gene (6 bases). The CDR3 loop spans 14 amino acids. Trimming cost V 0 bases and J 13 bases, with 15 bases left between them. Germline V lookup: CDR1 SNHLY, CDR2 FYNNEI. The CDR3 here is CASSEAGAGGRLFF. The CDR3 DNA follows: TGTGCCAGCAGTGAAGCGGGGGCGGGGGGGCGACTGTTTTTT.

The chain combines TRBV7-3 with TRBJ2-1, with TRBD2 matching over 8 bases. V lost 5 bases to trimming and J lost 8 bases; unmatched junction nucleotides: 14. This CDR3 spans 16 amino acids. CDR1 is SGHTA and CDR2 is FQGTGA in the germline V gene. DNA of the CDR3: TGTGCCAGCAGCCCGACGAGCGGGAGCTCTGTAGATGAGCAGTTCTTC. It is translated as CASSPTSGSSVDEQFF. Variable domain in full (rest from reference TRBV7-3 and TRBJ2-1): GAGVSQTPSNKVTEKGKYVELRCDPISGHTALYWYRQSLGQGPEFLIYFQGTGAADDSGLPNDRFFAVRPEGSVSTLKIQRTERGDSAVYLCASSPTSGSSVDEQFFGPGTRLTVL.

The chain couples TRBV7-3 to TRBJ2-2, with 8 positions matching TRBD2. Germline CDR1 SGHTA, CDR2 FQGTGA. J was trimmed by 5 bases and V by 1 base; bases with no gene match: 12. This CDR3 region has 18 residues. CDR3 loop: CASSLIRGAGEGTGELFF. The CDR3 nucleotides read TGTGCCAGCAGCTTAATAAGGGGAGCGGGAGAAGGGACCGGGGAGCTGTTTTTT.

This sequence joins TRBV14 and TRBJ1-4, with 8 bases fitting TRBD1. This CDR3 region has 15 residues. Germline-derived CDR1 and CDR2 are SGHDN and FVKESK. Unmatched junction bases numbered 7, after V lost 2 bases and J lost 8 bases. This chain's CDR3 is CASSQNRGFFEKLFF. The CDR3 region has the DNA TGTGCCAGCAGCCAAAACAGGGGGTTTTTCGAAAAACTGTTTTTT. Full variable domain (outside the CDR3, taken from reference TRBV14 and TRBJ1-4): EAGVTQFPSHSVIEKGQTVTLRCDPISGHDNLYWYRRVMGKEIKFLLHFVKESKQDESGMPNNRFLAERTGGTYSTLKVQPAELEDSGVYFCASSQNRGFFEKLFFGSGTQLSVL.

V gene TRBV7-2 combines with J gene TRBJ2-7; D uncertain. CDR1 is SGHTA, CDR2 FQGNSA, per germline. The CDR3 is 14 residues long. Trimming pared 1 base from V and 2 bases from J, leaving 9 bases between. The CDR3 DNA follows: TGTGCCAGCAGCTTAGACGGAGCAACCTACGAGCAGTACTTC. Translation gives CASSLDGATYEQYF.

J is TRBJ2-1 and V is TRBV19; the match to TRBD2 covers 9 bases. This CDR3 is built from 16 residues. V trimming: 6 bases; J trimming: 6 bases; junction bases outside the gene matches: 12. Germline V CDR1 and CDR2: LNHDA, SQIVND (reference sequence). CDR3 coding DNA: TGTGCCAGTAGGTTGACGGCCGGGACTAGCACCAATGAGCAGTTCTTC. It translates to CASRLTAGTSTNEQFF.

This clone was seen once. V gene TRBV5-6 combines with J gene TRBJ2-5; 11 positions match TRBD2. Looked up from germline, CDR1 is SGHDT and CDR2 is YYEEEE. This CDR3 has 16 residues. Germline trimming cut 7 bases from V and 0 bases from J; bases unmatched to any gene: 8. CDR3 protein: CASGLAGGLNQETQYF. The CDR3 coding sequence is TGTGCCAGCGGGCTAGCGGGGGGCCTGAACCAAGAGACCCAGTACTTC.

The count of this clone is one. The chain recombines TRBV18 with TRBJ2-5; no reliable D call. The V end was cut by 3 bases, the J end by 5 bases, with 13 bases between. This CDR3 comprises 14 residues. The V gene's germline CDR1 is KGHSH and CDR2 LQKENI. The CDR3 sequence is CASSPPPAGETQYF. For the CDR3, the DNA is TGTGCCAGCTCACCGCCCCCCGCAGGCGAGACCCAGTACTTC. The full variable domain, completed using reference TRBV18 and TRBJ2-5, is NAGVMQNPRHLVRRRGQEARLRCSPMKGHSHVYWYRQLPEEGLKFMVYLQKENIIDESGMPKERFSAEFPKEGPSILRIQQVVRGDSAAYFCASSPPPAGETQYFGPGTRLLVL.

The CDR3 spells CASSLGTGGWSDIQYF. Here the CDR3 DNA reads TGTGCCAGCAGTCTTGGGACAGGGGGGTGGTCGGACATTCAGTACTTC. V and J are TRBV28 and TRBJ2-4; 11 bases are a match to TRBD1. This CDR3 contains 16 residues. J lost 8 bases, V lost 5 bases, and 11 bases had no gene match. From germline, CDR1 is MDHEN and CDR2 SYDVKM.

This clone appeared a single time. The genes are TRBV7-8 and TRBJ2-7, with D hard to call. The CDR3 runs to 13 residues. Trimming removed 0 bases from V and 2 bases from J, with 5 bases in between. From germline, CDR1 is SGHVS and CDR2 FQNEAQ. The CDR3: CASSLALAYEQYF. For the CDR3, the DNA is TGTGCCAGCAGCTTAGCGCTAGCCTACGAGCAGTACTTC. Full variable domain (rest looked up from reference TRBV7-8 and TRBJ2-7): GAGVSQSPRYKVAKRGQDVALRCDPISGHVSLFWYQQALGQGPEFLTYFQNEAQLDKSGLPSDRFFAERPEGSVSTLKIQRTQQEDSAVYLCASSLALAYEQYFGPGTRLTVT.

V gene TRBV7-9 combines with J gene TRBJ1-1; 10 bases fit TRBD1. The CDR3 is 13 residues long. With V trimmed by 3 bases and J by 7 bases, 2 bases remained unmatched. CDR1 is SEHNR, CDR2 FQNEAQ, per germline (reference sequence). DNA of the CDR3: TGTGCCAGCAGCTTGGACAGGGGGAATGAAGCTTTCTTT. It encodes CASSLDRGNEAFF.

The genes are TRBV4-1 and TRBJ1-3; D unresolved. CDR1 is MGHRA and CDR2 is YSYEKL in the germline V gene. CDR3 length: 13 residues. V shed 0 bases and J shed 5 bases, with 5 bases lying between them. The CDR3 sequence: CASSQDWRNTIYF. DNA for the CDR3: TGCGCCAGCAGCCAAGATTGGCGAAACACCATATATTTT.

The chain has TRBV4-1 and TRBJ1-1, with D possibly matching TRBD1 (6 bases). Trimming stripped 1 base from V and 11 bases from J, with 14 bases between. Per germline, CDR1 MGHRA and CDR2 YSYEKL. The CDR3 loop spans 13 amino acids. CDR3 in amino acids: CASSQAPTGWAFF. CDR3 nucleotides: TGCGCCAGCAGCCAAGCGCCGACAGGTTGGGCTTTCTTT.

The chain has TRBV7-9 and TRBJ2-7; TRBD1 matches at 10 bases. This CDR3 has 16 residues. Germline trimming cut 5 bases from V and 3 bases from J; bases unmatched to any gene: 10. Germline CDR1 and CDR2: SEHNR and FQNEAQ (reference sequence). This chain's CDR3 is CASSKRRDRGGYEQYF. The CDR3 DNA reads as TGTGCCAGCAGCAAGCGCCGGGACAGGGGAGGCTACGAGCAGTACTTC.

This clone was observed once. The rearrangement uses TRBV5-5 and TRBJ2-7; no reliable D call. The length of the CDR3 is 13 residues. Per the germline V gene, CDR1 is SGHKS and CDR2 is YYEKEE (reference sequence). Trimming left V 1 base short and J 6 bases short, with 11 bases between. As DNA, the CDR3 is TGTGCCAGCAGCTTGATGCAGATGGCCGAGCAGTACTTC. Its protein product is CASSLMQMAEQYF.

The chain combines TRBV7-6 with TRBJ2-1, with 11 bases lining up with TRBD2. The CDR3 length is 17 residues. Germline CDR1 and CDR2: SGHVS and FNYEAQ. J was trimmed by 0 bases and V by 5 bases; bases with no gene match: 6. CDR3 residues: CASSETSGMSSYNEQFF. DNA for the CDR3: TGTGCCAGCAGCGAGACTAGCGGGATGAGCTCCTACAATGAGCAGTTCTTC.

This rearrangement joins TRBV5-1 to TRBJ2-3; D gene uncertain. Trimming took 0 bases from V and 0 from J, leaving 5 bases between them. The CDR3 loop spans 14 amino acids. Germline V gene sequence: CDR1 SGHRS, CDR2 YFSETQ. The CDR3 DNA follows: TGCGCCAGCAGCTTGGAGCACAGCACAGATACGCAGTATTTT. Translating gives CASSLEHSTDTQYF.

V gene TRBV19 combines with J gene TRBJ2-1, with 13 bases identical to TRBD2. J was trimmed by 12 bases and V by 3 bases; bases with no gene match: 11. The CDR3 length is 16 residues. The germline V gene encodes CDR1 LNHDA and CDR2 SQIVND (reference sequence). The CDR3 sequence is CASSMGGLAGPRAQFF. CDR3 bases: TGTGCCAGTAGTATGGGGGGACTAGCGGGACCTCGGGCGCAGTTCTTC.

The rearrangement uses TRBV9 and TRBJ2-1; TRBD1 agrees at 12 bases. Unmatched junction bases numbered 4, after V lost 3 bases and J lost 6 bases. Germline V gene lookup returns CDR1 SGDLS and CDR2 YYNGEE. The CDR3 consists of 15 residues. CDR3 DNA: TGTGCCAGCAGCGCCGGGACAGGGGGCTTCAATGAGCAGTTCTTC. Amino acid sequence: CASSAGTGGFNEQFF.

The chain couples TRBV6-1 to TRBJ2-1; 16 bases map to TRBD2. Germline assignment: CDR1 MNHNS and CDR2 SASEGT. This CDR3 is 18 amino acids long. V lost 4 bases, J lost 4 bases, and 7 bases stayed unmatched. CDR3 DNA sequence: TGTGCCAGCAGTGCACCGGGACTAGCGGGGGGGCGGTACAATGAGCAGTTCTTC. Residues: CASSAPGLAGGRYNEQFF.